Below, 16 T cell receptor beta chains from the same sample are listed, as sequenced in a study of blood T cell repertoires in COVID-19. Profiling relied on immunoSEQ multiplex PCR, and the TCRdb table lists in-frame clones only, not all of them. The sample records about 130,000 clones, roughly four fifths being singletons. The sequenced sample consisted of PBMCs or T cells enriched from blood (not recorded which). These receptors all stem from a man aged 45 to 65 who had recovered from COVID-19.

The chain carries TRBV5-1 and TRBJ2-3; 10 positions agree with TRBD2. V was pared by 4 bases and J by 1 base, with 3 bases of the junction left unmatched. The CDR3 is 15 residues long. Germline V CDR1 and CDR2: SGHRS, YFSETQ. This CDR3 is CASSIGTSGTDTQYF. CDR3 sequence (DNA): TGCGCCAGCAGCATCGGGACTAGCGGCACAGATACGCAGTATTTT. Full variable domain (remainder filled in from reference TRBV5-1 and TRBJ2-3): KAGVTQTPRYLIKTRGQQVTLSCSPISGHRSVSWYQQTPGQGLQFLFEYFSETQRNKGNFPGRFSGRQFSNSRSEMNVSTLELGDSALYLCASSIGTSGTDTQYFGPGTRLTVL.

The chain joins TRBV7-8 to TRBJ1-6; 9 nucleotides match TRBD1. The CDR3 is made up of 16 amino acids. The V gene's germline CDR1 is SGHVS and CDR2 FQNEAQ. With V trimmed by 5 bases and J by 9 bases, 11 bases remained unmatched. As DNA, the CDR3 is TGTGCCAGCAGCCCTCCGGTGGGACAGGGCCTTTCACCCCTCCACTTT. It yields the protein CASSPPVGQGLSPLHF.

Concerning this clone itself: The junction differs from germline at one of its ends, possibly a read error. This chain connects TRBV5-1 to TRBJ2-5; 15 bases are a match to TRBD2. The CDR3 runs to 15 residues. Germline assignment: CDR1 SGHRS and CDR2 YFSETQ. The CDR3 loop reads CASRGLAGGQGTQYF. CDR3 nucleotides: TGCGCCAGCAGGGGACTAGCGGGGGGCCAAGGGACCCAGTACTTC.

This chain connects TRBV7-2 to TRBJ1-4, with 9 positions matching TRBD1. CDR1 is SGHTA and CDR2 is FQGNSA in the germline V gene. This CDR3 has 14 amino acids. The V gene end was trimmed by 1 base and the J gene end by 8 bases; junction bases not matched to a gene: 2. The CDR3 DNA follows: TGTGCCAGCAGCTTAGGCGGGACAGGGGAAAAACTGTTTTTT. Its protein product is CASSLGGTGEKLFF.

The chain has TRBV2 and TRBJ1-6; D gene ambiguous. The germline V gene encodes CDR1 SNHLY and CDR2 FYNNEI. The CDR3 has 15 residues. V was cut by 4 bases and J by 0 bases, with 7 bases left in between. CDR3 sequence: CASSGGSSYNSPLHF. The CDR3, as DNA: TGTGCCAGCAGTGGAGGGAGCTCCTATAATTCACCCCTCCACTTT.

The V and J genes are TRBV7-9 and TRBJ2-1, with TRBD2 matching over 14 bases. The trim removed 2 bases at V and 6 bases at J, leaving 6 bases unmatched. The CDR3 consists of 17 residues. Germline V gene data show CDR1 as SEHNR and CDR2 as FQNEAQ (reference sequence). The CDR3 loop is CASSLTTSGGALNEQFF. The DNA for the CDR3 is TGTGCCAGCAGCTTAACGACTAGCGGGGGGGCCCTCAATGAGCAGTTCTTC.

The rearrangement uses TRBV7-9 and TRBJ1-4, with D tentatively TRBD1 (6 bases). V shed 5 bases and J shed 8 bases, with 18 bases lying between them. This CDR3 comprises 15 residues. Germline V gives CDR1 SEHNR, CDR2 FQNEAQ (reference sequence). CDR3 sequence reads: CASSPRGGGSEKLFF. The CDR3 DNA reads TGTGCCAGCAGCCCTCGAGGGGGTGGATCGGAAAAACTGTTTTTT.

This sequence joins TRBV7-6 and TRBJ2-7, with 9 bases matching TRBD1. V was pared by 2 bases and J by 5 bases, with 1 base of the junction left unmatched. Germline loops: CDR1 SGHVS, CDR2 FNYEAQ. The length of the CDR3 is 13 residues. CDR3 nucleotides: TGTGCCAGCAGCTTAAGACAGGGGGACGAGCAGTACTTC. It translates to CASSLRQGDEQYF. Looking up the rest from reference TRBV7-6 and TRBJ2-7 gives the full variable domain: GAGVSQSPRYKVTKRGQDVALRCDPISGHVSLYWYRQALGQGPEFLTYFNYEAQQDKSGLPNDRFSAERPEGSISTLTIQRTEQRDSAMYRCASSLRQGDEQYFGPGTRLTVT.

The V call is TRBV19, the J call TRBJ2-5; maybe TRBD2 (5 bases). The V end lost 3 bases, the J end lost 4 bases, and 15 bases lay between the germline ends. In germline, CDR1 is LNHDA, CDR2 SQIVND (reference sequence). There are 15 residues in the CDR3. CDR3 loop: CASSMASHRAETQYF. The CDR3 region has the DNA TGTGCCAGTAGTATGGCTAGCCATAGGGCAGAGACCCAGTACTTC.

The chain employs TRBV28 and TRBJ1-4; D perhaps matches TRBD1 (5 bases). CDR1 MDHEN and CDR2 SYDVKM come from the germline V gene. The CDR3 has 14 amino acids. V shed 2 bases and J shed 7 bases, with 11 bases lying between them. The CDR3 region is CASSLVTVSEKLFF. In nucleotides, the CDR3 is TGTGCCAGCAGTTTAGTGACAGTCAGTGAAAAACTGTTTTTT.

This sequence joins TRBV28 and TRBJ1-5, with D unresolved. This CDR3 has 12 amino acids. Trimming left V 2 bases short and J 9 bases short, with 8 bases between. Germline V lookup: CDR1 MDHEN, CDR2 SYDVKM. The CDR3 reads CASSLVPGPQHF. The CDR3 DNA follows: TGTGCCAGCAGTTTAGTTCCCGGGCCCCAGCATTTT.

V is TRBV18 and J is TRBJ2-3; 8 bases are a match to TRBD2. Germline CDR1 and CDR2: KGHSH and LQKENI. V was clipped by 5 bases and J by 4 bases; unmatched bases: 23. The CDR3 contains 20 residues. Here the CDR3 reads CASSATSSSGSHLSSDTQYF. DNA for the CDR3: TGTGCCAGCTCAGCAACCTCCTCTAGCGGGTCCCACCTAAGCTCAGATACGCAGTATTTT.

In its sample, this clone was seen once. V gene TRBV6-1 combines with J gene TRBJ2-1; D is unresolved. The V and J ends lost 0 bases and 4 bases respectively, with 10 bases between them. Per germline, CDR1 MNHNS and CDR2 SASEGT. The CDR3 consists of 15 residues. CDR3 nucleotide sequence: TGTGCCAGCAGTGAAGCTAGCTTTCCTTACAATGAGCAGTTCTTC. Protein: CASSEASFPYNEQFF.

The chain employs TRBV6-2 or TRBV6-3 and TRBJ1-6; D remains ambiguous. CDR1 is MNHEY and CDR2 is SVGEGT in the germline V gene. V was clipped by 6 bases and J by 13 bases, with 10 bases between them. This CDR3 has 11 residues. This CDR3 reads CASSGAFPLHF. Here the CDR3 DNA reads TGTGCCAGCAGCGGAGCGTTTCCCCTCCACTTT.

This clone was seen only once. V is TRBV6-2 or TRBV6-3 and J is TRBJ2-1, with no clear D. V was pared by 0 bases and J by 6 bases, with 9 bases between. The CDR3 covers 14 residues. CDR1 MNHEY and CDR2 SVGEGT come from the germline V gene. In nucleotides, the CDR3 is TGTGCCAGCAGTTACTCGAGTAGTTCCAATGAGCAGTTCTTC. Amino acids: CASSYSSSSNEQFF.

This clone appeared once. The chain carries TRBV27 and TRBJ1-5; D perhaps matches TRBD1 (6 bases). CDR3 length equals 14 residues. The V end lost 2 bases, the J end lost 5 bases, and 10 bases lay between the germline ends. Germline V gene data show CDR1 as MNHEY and CDR2 as SMNVEV (reference sequence). For the CDR3, the DNA is TGTGCCAGCAGTTTAGTCAGGGGTGATCAGCCCCAGCATTTT. Its translation: CASSLVRGDQPQHF.